This T cell receptor (beta chain) came from a study of shared clonotypes between healthy human individuals. Study-level results: Only blood samples were collected, and tissue repertoires likely differ.

TCRdb keeps only in-frame clones here, not all; method: immunoSEQ multiplex PCR. The table includes 950,000 to 1,100,000 clones, roughly 80% detected once. The sample holds one count of this clone. Antigen: not known. Germline CDR1 and CDR2: MNHEY and SMNVEV (reference sequence). V was clipped by 3 bases and J by 6 bases, with 16 bases between them. This CDR3 is 15 amino acids long. Sequences were obtained from memory CD4+ T cells sorted from blood. Subset meaning: CD45RA-negative fraction. The chain has TRBV27 and TRBJ2-3, with D perhaps matching TRBD1 or TRBD2 (5 bases each). This TCR was recovered from a man aged 18-30 years in good health. The CDR3 nucleotides read TGTGCCAGCAGTTTTCTTCGGGGCTCCGCGGATACGCAGTATTTT. Protein: CASSFLRGSADTQYF.